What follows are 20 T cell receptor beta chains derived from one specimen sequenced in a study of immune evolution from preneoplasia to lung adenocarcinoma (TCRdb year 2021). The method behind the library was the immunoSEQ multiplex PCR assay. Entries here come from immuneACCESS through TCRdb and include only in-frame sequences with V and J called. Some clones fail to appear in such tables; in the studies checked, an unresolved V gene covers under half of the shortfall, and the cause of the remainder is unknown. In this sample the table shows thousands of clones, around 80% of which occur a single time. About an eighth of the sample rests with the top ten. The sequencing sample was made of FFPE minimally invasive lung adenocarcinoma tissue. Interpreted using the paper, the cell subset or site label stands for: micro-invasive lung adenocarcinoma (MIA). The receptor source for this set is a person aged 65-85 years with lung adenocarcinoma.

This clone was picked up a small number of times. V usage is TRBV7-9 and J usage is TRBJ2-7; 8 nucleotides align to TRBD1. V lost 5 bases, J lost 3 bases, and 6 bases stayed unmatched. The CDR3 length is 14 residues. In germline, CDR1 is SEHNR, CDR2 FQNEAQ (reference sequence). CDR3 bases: TGTGCCAGCAGCCACCGGGACAGGAACTACGAGCAGTACTTC. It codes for CASSHRDRNYEQYF.

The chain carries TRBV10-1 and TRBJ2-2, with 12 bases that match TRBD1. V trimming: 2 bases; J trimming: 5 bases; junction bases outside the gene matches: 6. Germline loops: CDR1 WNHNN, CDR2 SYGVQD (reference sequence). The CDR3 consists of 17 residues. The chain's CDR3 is CASSEPGTGGLTGELFF. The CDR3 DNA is TGCGCCAGCAGTGAGCCCGGGACAGGGGGCTTGACCGGGGAGCTGTTTTTT.

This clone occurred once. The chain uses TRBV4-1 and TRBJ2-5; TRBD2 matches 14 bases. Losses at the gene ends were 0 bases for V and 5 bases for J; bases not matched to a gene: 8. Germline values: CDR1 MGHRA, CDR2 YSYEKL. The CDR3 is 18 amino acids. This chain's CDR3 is CASSQEGTGTSGSETQYF. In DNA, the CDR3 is TGCGCCAGCAGCCAAGAAGGTACCGGGACTAGCGGGAGTGAGACCCAGTACTTC.

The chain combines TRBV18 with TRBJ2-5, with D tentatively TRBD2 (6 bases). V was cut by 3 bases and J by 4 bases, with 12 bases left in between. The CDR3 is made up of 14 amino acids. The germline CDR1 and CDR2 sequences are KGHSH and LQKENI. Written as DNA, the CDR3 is TGTGCCAGCTCACCTGTACCAGCGGGAGAGACCCAGTACTTC. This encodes CASSPVPAGETQYF.

The CDR3 DNA sequence: TGTGCCAGCAGCTTTTTGGAGGCCGGCAATGAGCAGTTCTTC. Translating gives CASSFLEAGNEQFF. The chain employs TRBV7-9 and TRBJ2-1; a weak D match, TRBD2 (5 bases). The CDR3 loop spans 14 amino acids. Trimming stripped 3 bases from V and 6 bases from J, with 12 bases between. Germline V gene lookup returns CDR1 SEHNR and CDR2 FQNEAQ (reference sequence).

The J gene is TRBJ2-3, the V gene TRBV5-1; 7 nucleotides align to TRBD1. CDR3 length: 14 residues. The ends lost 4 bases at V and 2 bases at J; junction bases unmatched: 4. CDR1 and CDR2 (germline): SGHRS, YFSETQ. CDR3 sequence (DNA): TGCGCCAGCAGCACCGGACAGGACACAGATACGCAGTATTTT. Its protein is CASSTGQDTDTQYF.

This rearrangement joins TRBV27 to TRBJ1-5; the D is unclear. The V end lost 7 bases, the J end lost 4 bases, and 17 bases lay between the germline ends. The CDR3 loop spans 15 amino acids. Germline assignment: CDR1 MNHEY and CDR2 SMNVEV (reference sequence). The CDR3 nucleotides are TGTGCCAGCATCATCCCCCATGGAGGGAATCAGCCCCAGCATTTT. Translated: CASIIPHGGNQPQHF.

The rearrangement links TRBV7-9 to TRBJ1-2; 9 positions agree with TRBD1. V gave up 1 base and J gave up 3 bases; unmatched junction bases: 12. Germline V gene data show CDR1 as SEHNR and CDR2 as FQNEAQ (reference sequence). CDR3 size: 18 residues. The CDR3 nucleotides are TGTGCCAGCAGCTTAGGATCCTACAGGGGGCGGTTGGACTATGGCTACACCTTC. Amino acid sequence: CASSLGSYRGRLDYGYTF.

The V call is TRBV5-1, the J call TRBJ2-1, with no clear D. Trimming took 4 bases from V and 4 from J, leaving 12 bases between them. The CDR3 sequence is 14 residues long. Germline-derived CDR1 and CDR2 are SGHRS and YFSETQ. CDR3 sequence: CASSPGDKYNEQFF. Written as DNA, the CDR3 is TGCGCCAGCAGCCCCGGTGATAAGTACAATGAGCAGTTCTTC.

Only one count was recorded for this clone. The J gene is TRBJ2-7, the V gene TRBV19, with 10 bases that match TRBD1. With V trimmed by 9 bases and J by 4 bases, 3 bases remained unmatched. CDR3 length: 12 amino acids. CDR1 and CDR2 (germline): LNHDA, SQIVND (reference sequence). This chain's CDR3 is CASGQGVYEQYF. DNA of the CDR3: TGTGCCAGCGGACAGGGGGTGTACGAGCAGTACTTC. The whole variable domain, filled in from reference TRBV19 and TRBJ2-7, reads DGGITQSPKYLFRKEGQNVTLSCEQNLNHDAMYWYRQDPGQGLRLIYYSQIVNDFQKGDIAEGYSVSREKKESFPLTVTSAQKNPTAFYLCASGQGVYEQYFGPGTRLTVT.

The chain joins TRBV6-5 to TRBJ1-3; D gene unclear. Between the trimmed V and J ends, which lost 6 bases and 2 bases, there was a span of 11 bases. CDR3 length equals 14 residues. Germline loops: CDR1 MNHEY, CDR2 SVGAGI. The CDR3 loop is CASSRQVAGNTIYF. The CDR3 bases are TGTGCCAGCAGCCGACAAGTAGCTGGAAACACCATATATTTT.

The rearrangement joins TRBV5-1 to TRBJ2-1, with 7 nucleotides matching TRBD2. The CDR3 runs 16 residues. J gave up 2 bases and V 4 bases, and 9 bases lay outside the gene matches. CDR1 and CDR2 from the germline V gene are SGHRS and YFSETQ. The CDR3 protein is CASSPGWEGTYNEQFF. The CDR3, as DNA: TGCGCCAGCAGCCCTGGGTGGGAGGGGACCTACAATGAGCAGTTCTTC.

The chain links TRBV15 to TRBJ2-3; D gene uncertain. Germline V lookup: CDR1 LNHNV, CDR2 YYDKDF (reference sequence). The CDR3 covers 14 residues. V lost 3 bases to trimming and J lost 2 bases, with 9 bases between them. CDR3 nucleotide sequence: TGTGCCACCAGCAGGCTGAAAAACACAGATACGCAGTATTTT. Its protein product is CATSRLKNTDTQYF.

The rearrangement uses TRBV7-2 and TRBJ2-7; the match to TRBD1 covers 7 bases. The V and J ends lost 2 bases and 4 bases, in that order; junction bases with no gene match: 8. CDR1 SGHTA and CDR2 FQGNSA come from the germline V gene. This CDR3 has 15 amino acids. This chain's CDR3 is CASSLPGQILYEQYF. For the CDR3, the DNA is TGTGCCAGCAGCTTACCGGGACAGATACTTTACGAGCAGTACTTC.

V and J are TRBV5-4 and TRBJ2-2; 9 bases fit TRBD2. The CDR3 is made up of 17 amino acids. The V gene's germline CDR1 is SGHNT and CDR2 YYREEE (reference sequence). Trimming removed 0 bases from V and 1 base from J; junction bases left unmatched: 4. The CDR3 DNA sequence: TGTGCCAGCAGCTTGGGACTTAGCGGGAGGAACACCGGGGAGCTGTTTTTT. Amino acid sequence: CASSLGLSGRNTGELFF.

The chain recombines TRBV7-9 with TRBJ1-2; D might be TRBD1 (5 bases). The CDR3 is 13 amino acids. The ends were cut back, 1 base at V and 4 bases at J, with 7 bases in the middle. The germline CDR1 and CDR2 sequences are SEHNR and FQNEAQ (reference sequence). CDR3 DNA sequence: TGTGCCAGCAGCTTAGGGGGCAGCTATGGCTACACCTTC. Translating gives CASSLGGSYGYTF.

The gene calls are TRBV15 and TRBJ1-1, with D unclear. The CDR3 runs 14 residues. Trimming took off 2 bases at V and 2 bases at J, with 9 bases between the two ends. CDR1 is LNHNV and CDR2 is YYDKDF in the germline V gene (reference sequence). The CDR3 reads CATSRRNANTEAFF. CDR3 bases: TGTGCCACCAGCAGACGAAACGCCAACACTGAAGCTTTCTTT.

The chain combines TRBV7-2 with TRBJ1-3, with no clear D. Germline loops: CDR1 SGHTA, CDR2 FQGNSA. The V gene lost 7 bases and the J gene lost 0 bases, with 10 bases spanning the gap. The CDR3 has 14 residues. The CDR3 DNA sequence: TGTGCCAGCAAAGGGAGTCACTCTGGAAACACCATATATTTT. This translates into CASKGSHSGNTIYF.

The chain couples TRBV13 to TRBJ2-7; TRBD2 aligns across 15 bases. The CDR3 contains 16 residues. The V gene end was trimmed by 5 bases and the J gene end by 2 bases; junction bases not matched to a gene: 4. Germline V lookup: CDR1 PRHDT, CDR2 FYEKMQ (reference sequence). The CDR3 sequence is CASSPGLAGGAYEQYF. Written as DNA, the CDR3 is TGTGCCAGCAGCCCCGGACTAGCGGGAGGGGCCTACGAGCAGTACTTC.

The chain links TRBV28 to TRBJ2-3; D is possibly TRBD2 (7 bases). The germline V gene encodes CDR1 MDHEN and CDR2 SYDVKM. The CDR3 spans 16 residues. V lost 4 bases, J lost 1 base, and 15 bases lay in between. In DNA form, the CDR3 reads TGTGCCAGCAGTTCCCCTTGGGGGGGCGGCACAGATACGCAGTATTTT. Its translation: CASSSPWGGGTDTQYF.